This T cell receptor (gamma chain) was obtained from a study of gamma delta lymphoproliferative disorders and STAT genes. Study-wide context: Gamma-chain libraries were built from at least 50 ng of genomic DNA with the LymphoTrack Dx TCRG Assay. Delta libraries were made per EuroClonality-NGS working group procedure. Overall study findings and caveats: Apart from two gamma clonotypes, major patient clonotypes were public. Control T cells likely spanned varied maturation stages, whereas leukemic cells were skewed toward terminal effectors.

Genomic DNA from isolated PBMCs served as the sequencing template. There are 16 residues in the CDR3. Per the germline V gene, CDR1 is EGSNGY and CDR2 is YDSYNSKV. V was pared by 3 bases and J by 9 bases, with 20 bases of the junction left unmatched. This clone was observed a few times. Its target is not known. This likely reflects a read error, since a far larger clone is one base away. In the same sample, other DNA sequences code for this CDR3. TCRdb fed the multiplex PCR reads to CATT. The sample has 700 or so gamma-chain clones, around 9.1% seen once; the top ten hold over 30%. This TCR was sampled from a human donor in good health. Sequencing used blood. This chain links TRGV2 with TRGJ1 or TRGJ2. As TCRdb names no J gene, one was assigned here on the basis of a DNA match to germline. CDR3 nucleotides: TGTGCCACCTGGGACCGGGTAGGGAAACCTGGGGGTAAGAAACTCTTT. Its translation: CATWDRVGKPGGKKLF.